Below, 30 T cell receptor beta chains from the same sample are listed, as sequenced in a study of cytomegalovirus exposure and HLA in healthy donors (dated by TCRdb to 2017 to 2019). The library was made by the immunoSEQ multiplex PCR assay. The multiplex PCR relied on a mix of 60 forward primers for TCR Vbeta segments and 13 reverse primers for TCR Jbeta segments. The clones in this table, taken by TCRdb from immuneACCESS, are in-frame only. Not every clone is retained; where verified, under half of the shortfall comes from an unresolved V gene, and the cause of the rest is unknown. The sample table lists around 190,000 clones, around 73% of them with a count of one. The top ten constitute about 2.4% of the sample. The sample consisted of PBMCs. The receptor source for this set is a man in his fifties or sixties in good health and CMV-seronegative.

The chain is built from TRBV19 and TRBJ1-1, with 7 bases identical to TRBD1. The CDR3 is 14 residues long. The trim removed 7 bases at V and 0 bases at J, leaving 5 bases unmatched. Germline values: CDR1 LNHDA, CDR2 SQIVND (reference sequence). This CDR3 reads CASMKRGLNTEAFF. The CDR3 coding sequence is TGTGCCAGTATGAAGAGGGGGCTGAACACTGAAGCTTTCTTT.

The chain combines TRBV2 with TRBJ1-2; 8 bases agree with TRBD1. This CDR3 is built from 15 residues. V lost 1 base and J lost 3; bases outside the gene matches: 4. Germline V lookup: CDR1 SNHLY, CDR2 FYNNEI. The CDR3 DNA sequence: TGTGCCAGCAGTGAAGTGGAACAGGGGGACTATGGCTACACCTTC. This sequence encodes CASSEVEQGDYGYTF. The full variable domain, with the rest looked up from reference TRBV2 and TRBJ1-2, is EPEVTQTPSHQVTQMGQEVILRCVPISNHLYFYWYRQILGQKVEFLVSFYNNEISEKSEIFDDQFSVERPDGSNFTLKIRSTKLEDSAMYFCASSEVEQGDYGYTFGSGTRLTVV.

The V gene is TRBV9, the J gene TRBJ2-1; 10 bases are a match to TRBD2. The CDR3 is 19 amino acids. The germline CDR1 and CDR2 sequences are SGDLS and YYNGEE. J was trimmed by 1 base and V by 0 bases; bases with no gene match: 10. As DNA, the CDR3 is TGTGCCAGCAGCGTAGGCCCTGCTAGCGGGAGAGGGTCCTACAATGAGCAGTTCTTC. The encoded protein is CASSVGPASGRGSYNEQFF.

This clone is labeled as medium-sized. The J gene is TRBJ2-6, the V gene TRBV5-6; D perhaps matches TRBD2 (5 bases). CDR3 length equals 15 residues. V was pared by 6 bases and J by 2 bases, with 12 bases between. The germline V gene encodes CDR1 SGHDT and CDR2 YYEEEE. The CDR3 DNA sequence: TGTGCCAGCACCCGTCTGGGAGCTGGGGCCAACGTCCTGACTTTC. It codes for CASTRLGAGANVLTF. The entire variable domain, with the rest obtained from reference TRBV5-6 and TRBJ2-6, is as follows: DAGVTQSPTHLIKTRGQQVTLRCSPKSGHDTVSWYQQALGQGPQFIFQYYEEEERQRGNFPDRFSGHQFPNYSSELNVNALLLGDSALYLCASTRLGAGANVLTFGAGSRLTVL.

In its sample, this clone was seen once. This chain links TRBV9 with TRBJ2-3, with TRBD2 as a possible D gene (5 bases). Germline-derived CDR1 and CDR2 are SGDLS and YYNGEE. There are 15 residues in the CDR3. The germline V and J ends were trimmed by 1 base and 2 bases, with 11 bases remaining between them. DNA for the CDR3: TGTGCCAGCAGCGTACTAGCCACCCCCACAGATACGCAGTATTTT. Its translation is CASSVLATPTDTQYF.

About this clone: An end of the junction does not agree with germline; a read error may underlie this. The chain carries TRBV27 and TRBJ1-2; D gene uncertain. The germline gives CDR1 MNHEY, CDR2 SMNVEV (reference sequence). The CDR3 consists of 12 residues. CDR3: CASSENNYGYPF. CDR3 bases: TGTGCCAGCAGTGAAAATAACTATGGCTACCCCTTC.

The chain joins TRBV7-9 to TRBJ1-5, with 8 bases lining up with TRBD1. The trim removed 5 bases at V and 6 bases at J, leaving 6 bases unmatched. CDR3 length equals 14 residues. Germline V gives CDR1 SEHNR, CDR2 FQNEAQ (reference sequence). CDR3 sequence reads: CASSQGQAAQPQHF. CDR3 in DNA: TGTGCCAGCAGCCAGGGACAGGCCGCTCAGCCCCAGCATTTT.

This clone was observed a single time. The V and J genes are TRBV2 and TRBJ1-2; 11 nucleotides line up with TRBD1. Germline values: CDR1 SNHLY, CDR2 FYNNEI. The CDR3 covers 14 residues. V shed 7 bases, J shed 7 bases, and the junction held 8 bases outside the gene matches. CDR3 sequence reads: CASIKGQGVGGYTF. In nucleotides, the CDR3 is TGTGCCAGCATTAAGGGACAGGGGGTAGGTGGCTACACCTTC.

This clone was seen only a few times. The rearrangement uses TRBV15 and TRBJ2-7; TRBD2 matches 7 bases. With 3 bases clipped from V and 5 bases from J, the junction kept 4 bases outside the gene matches. CDR3 length: 13 amino acids. Germline V lookup: CDR1 LNHNV, CDR2 YYDKDF (reference sequence). The CDR3 nucleotides read TGTGCCACCAGCAGGACCGGGGGGAACGAGCAGTACTTC. Encoded protein: CATSRTGGNEQYF.

The chain joins TRBV6-5 to TRBJ1-1; the D gene is possibly TRBD1 (5 bases). The germline V gene has CDR1 MNHEY and CDR2 SVGAGI. V was pared by 6 bases and J by 7 bases, with 21 bases between. The CDR3 extends over 15 amino acids. Here the CDR3 reads CASRGLIGGTREAFF. CDR3 nucleotide sequence: TGTGCCAGCAGGGGTTTAATTGGGGGGACGCGTGAAGCTTTCTTT.

V is TRBV29-1 and J is TRBJ1-1, with 9 bases lining up with TRBD1. The CDR3 contains 13 residues. Trimming removed 5 bases from V and 1 base from J; junction bases left unmatched: 2. Germline CDR1 reads SQVTM; CDR2 reads ANQGSEA. CDR3: CSVSTGGNTEAFF. The CDR3 nucleotides read TGCAGCGTTTCGACAGGGGGGAACACTGAAGCTTTCTTT. The full variable domain, in which reference TRBV29-1 and TRBJ1-1 provide the parts outside the CDR3, is SAVISQKPSRDICQRGTSLTIQCQVDSQVTMMFWYRQQPGQSLTLIATANQGSEATYESGFVIDKFPISRPNLTFSTLTVSNMSPEDSSIYLCSVSTGGNTEAFFGQGTRLTVV.

The chain uses TRBV19 and TRBJ1-5; D is perhaps TRBD1 (6 bases). The CDR3 has 11 residues. V shed 4 bases and J shed 11 bases, with 9 bases lying between them. Per germline, CDR1 LNHDA and CDR2 SQIVND (reference sequence). Written as DNA, the CDR3 is TGTGCCAGTAGTAACAACAGGGCCCAGCATTTT. It is translated as CASSNNRAQHF.

The V gene is TRBV4-1, the J gene TRBJ2-7; TRBD2 might be the D (5 bases). CDR1 is MGHRA and CDR2 is YSYEKL in the germline V gene. The CDR3 loop spans 15 amino acids. V was trimmed by 0 bases and J by 1 base, leaving 10 bases between them. CDR3 coding DNA: TGCGCCAGCAGCCAAGATTATCGGGATTCCTACGAGCAGTACTTC. Amino acids: CASSQDYRDSYEQYF.

The chain has TRBV6-1 and TRBJ2-7; a possible D gene is TRBD1 (6 bases). V lost 7 bases, J lost 3 bases, and 16 bases lay in between. In germline, CDR1 is MNHNS, CDR2 SASEGT. The CDR3 totals 14 residues. CDR3 region: CASNPGTPGYEQYF. CDR3 DNA sequence: TGTGCCAGCAATCCCGGGACACCTGGCTACGAGCAGTACTTC.

This clone was picked up one time. The chain employs TRBV30 and TRBJ2-5, with 7 bases aligning to TRBD1. Germline values: CDR1 GTSNPN, CDR2 SVGIG (reference sequence). The CDR3 runs 14 residues. V was pared by 1 base and J by 4 bases, with 6 bases of the junction left unmatched. The CDR3 loop reads CAWSAIRDRETQYF. Here the CDR3 DNA reads TGTGCCTGGAGTGCAATCCGGGACAGAGAGACCCAGTACTTC. The full variable domain, completed using reference TRBV30 and TRBJ2-5, is SQTIHQWPATLVQPVGSPLSLECTVEGTSNPNLYWYRQAAGRGLQLLFYSVGIGQISSEVPQNLSASRPQDRQFILSSKKLLLSDSGFYLCAWSAIRDRETQYFGPGTRLLVL.

The rearrangement links TRBV6-1 to TRBJ2-7, with D uncertain. The CDR3 has 13 amino acids. CDR1 and CDR2 from the germline V gene are MNHNS and SASEGT. V was pared by 7 bases and J by 3 bases, with 13 bases between. The CDR3 DNA reads as TGTGCCAGCACCAAGGCGGAACACTACGAGCAGTACTTC. This sequence encodes CASTKAEHYEQYF.

The J gene is TRBJ2-7, the V gene TRBV29-1, with 8 bases matching TRBD1. V lost 7 bases, J lost 2 bases, and 1 base stayed unmatched. The V gene's germline CDR1 is SQVTM and CDR2 ANQGSEA. This CDR3 contains 11 residues. The CDR3 DNA reads as TGCAGCGGACAGGGGCCCTACGAGCAGTACTTC. This sequence encodes CSGQGPYEQYF.

This chain joins TRBV7-9 and TRBJ1-4, with 10 bases lining up with TRBD1. The CDR3 length is 15 residues. Germline CDR1 and CDR2: SEHNR and FQNEAQ (reference sequence). J was trimmed by 7 bases and V by 5 bases; bases with no gene match: 7. Written as DNA, the CDR3 is TGTGCCAGCAGCCGGGACAGGGGAGGTAGTGAAAAACTGTTTTTT. It translates to CASSRDRGGSEKLFF.

V usage is TRBV5-4 and J usage is TRBJ2-2, with TRBD2 matching over 8 bases. The CDR3 consists of 14 residues. V was pared by 0 bases and J by 6 bases, with 1 base of the junction left unmatched. Germline lookup yields CDR1 SGHNT and CDR2 YYREEE (reference sequence). CDR3 DNA: TGTGCCAGCAGCTTGGCGACTAGCGCCGGGGAGCTGTTTTTT. Translated: CASSLATSAGELFF.

This rearrangement joins TRBV4-3 to TRBJ1-2; 9 bases are shared with TRBD1. V gave up 1 base and J gave up 2 bases; unmatched junction bases: 5. The CDR3 contains 16 residues. Germline assignment: CDR1 LGHNA and CDR2 YSLEER. The chain's CDR3 is CASSQVSTGGNYGYTF. The CDR3 nucleotides are TGCGCCAGCAGCCAAGTGTCGACAGGGGGGAACTATGGCTACACCTTC.

The chain uses TRBV15 and TRBJ2-1, with D perhaps TRBD1 (6 bases). Looked up from germline, CDR1 is LNHNV and CDR2 is YYDKDF (reference sequence). Trimming stripped 0 bases from V and 6 bases from J, with 9 bases between. The CDR3 spans 14 residues. The DNA of the CDR3 is TGTGCCACCAGCAGAGATAGGACAGCCAATGAGCAGTTCTTC. Translated: CATSRDRTANEQFF.

V and J are TRBV6-1 and TRBJ2-3; possibly TRBD2 for D (6 bases). Deletions cut 6 bases from V and 2 bases from J, with 9 bases between. Germline CDR1 is MNHNS and CDR2 is SASEGT. There are 13 residues in the CDR3. The DNA for the CDR3 is TGTGCCAGCAGCCGCGGGACCACAGATACGCAGTATTTT. Its protein is CASSRGTTDTQYF.

This clone was observed a handful of times. The V gene is TRBV5-4, the J gene TRBJ2-5; the match to TRBD1 covers 7 bases. CDR1 SGHNT and CDR2 YYREEE come from the germline V gene (reference sequence). Trimming at V came to 2 bases and at J to 1 base, leaving 2 bases not matched to a gene. The CDR3 loop spans 14 amino acids. CDR3 nucleotides: TGTGCCAGCAGCTTCCGACAGGGCCAAGAGACCCAGTACTTC. Its protein product is CASSFRQGQETQYF.

This chain links TRBV9 with TRBJ2-7; no firm D call. CDR1 is SGDLS, CDR2 YYNGEE, per germline. Deletions cut 4 bases from V and 5 bases from J, with 13 bases between. CDR3 length: 13 residues. The CDR3 region has the DNA TGTGCCAGCAGCTTAGGGCTAGTAGACGAGCAGTACTTC. This gives the protein CASSLGLVDEQYF.

This chain connects TRBV7-9 to TRBJ2-7; D is ambiguous. Germline CDR1 SEHNR, CDR2 FQNEAQ (reference sequence). CDR3 length: 12 residues. V lost 7 bases, J lost 5 bases, and 12 bases lay in between. CDR3 sequence (DNA): TGTGCCAGCAAAGTTGACGGAGACGAGCAGTACTTC. Its protein is CASKVDGDEQYF.

The chain carries TRBV9 and TRBJ2-3; possibly TRBD2 for D (6 bases). Germline V gives CDR1 SGDLS, CDR2 YYNGEE. The CDR3 contains 16 residues. Trimming cost V 0 bases and J 0 bases, with 11 bases left between them. The CDR3 bases are TGTGCCAGCAGCGTAGGGGCGGGATTGAGCACAGATACGCAGTATTTT. Translating it yields CASSVGAGLSTDTQYF.

The chain carries TRBV4-1 and TRBJ2-1; the D gene is possibly TRBD2 (6 bases). The CDR3 loop spans 18 amino acids. Trimming left V 0 bases short and J 6 bases short, with 21 bases between. Germline CDR1 MGHRA, CDR2 YSYEKL. CDR3 protein: CASSQDPRSAGGVNEQFF. CDR3 coding DNA: TGCGCCAGCAGCCAAGATCCACGTTCGGCAGGAGGGGTCAATGAGCAGTTCTTC.

V and J are TRBV7-2 and TRBJ2-4, with TRBD2 matching 12 bases. The germline V gene has CDR1 SGHTA and CDR2 FQGNSA. The CDR3 totals 18 residues. Trimming took 1 base from V and 7 from J; bases not matched to a gene: 11. The CDR3 DNA follows: TGTGCCAGCAGCTTAGTAGGGACTAGCGGGCGGGAGGTGAACATTCAGTACTTC. It translates to CASSLVGTSGREVNIQYF.

The rearrangement links TRBV19 to TRBJ1-1; unclear D gene. CDR1 is LNHDA, CDR2 SQIVND, per germline (reference sequence). The CDR3 is 14 amino acids. Trimming took 5 bases from V and 6 from J, leaving 16 bases between them. CDR3 loop: CASSVLVLNSEAFF. CDR3 coding DNA: TGTGCCAGTAGTGTACTGGTACTCAATTCTGAAGCTTTCTTT.

This clone was seen just once. The V call is TRBV19, the J call TRBJ2-5; 7 nucleotides align to TRBD2. With V trimmed by 4 bases and J by 4 bases, 6 bases remained unmatched. Germline CDR1 and CDR2: LNHDA and SQIVND (reference sequence). The CDR3 runs to 14 residues. CDR3 DNA sequence: TGTGCCAGTAGTAACCTCTTAGCGGGAGAGACCCAGTACTTC. This encodes CASSNLLAGETQYF.